A selection of T cell receptor beta chains follows, all from one sample in a study of shared T cell receptors in the human thymus. The protocol was immunoSEQ multiplex PCR, while the TCRdb copy is restricted to in-frame clones and leaves out a portion. Of 630,000 or so clones in the sample, 80% to 90% were seen once. The sample was also linked to a second study, of human thymus T cells.

Sequencing was performed on thymocytes. The receptors come from a boy younger than two with a congenital heart defect. The conserved cysteine and the conserved F or W are not part of the CDR3 here.

V	length	J	CDR3
TRBV6-5	12	TRBJ1-1	ASKETGQNTEAF
TRBV7-2	11	TRBJ2-7	ASSLGRPGEQY
TRBV6-5	10	TRBJ2-7	ASSQGLYEQY
TRBV28	18	TRBJ2-7	ASRARQTSGRRLFVDEQY
TRBV2	15	TRBJ1-5	ASSDPRDRGFNQPQH
TRBV28	14	TRBJ1-2	ASSSTKASLPYGYT
TRBV6-5	13	TRBJ2-3	ASSYAGLGSDTQY
TRBV6-4	12	TRBJ2-3	ASSDGGGTDTQY
TRBV4-1	13	TRBJ1-3	ASSPHGGSGNTIY
TRBV27	13	TRBJ1-1	ASSSWGQGITEAF
TRBV14	13	TRBJ1-1	ASSNPTGTNTEAF
TRBV19	14	TRBJ1-5	ASSDRGTRSNQPQH
TRBV6-4	14	TRBJ1-2	ASSDYGGGPVKGYT
TRBV10-1	14	TRBJ2-1	ASSVKRECSYNEQF
TRBV19	14	TRBJ2-3	ASRGTSGSGADTQY
TRBV15	18	TRBJ2-1	ATSWASGGPQQSSYNEQF
TRBV5-6	13	TRBJ2-1	ASSPGTSGRDEQF
TRBV6-1	15	TRBJ2-1	ASSEGRPAEIRTEQF
TRBV28	10	TRBJ2-1	ASSLFVYEQF
TRBV5-1	13	TRBJ2-5	ASSLSRTGGETQY
TRBV5-6	12	TRBJ2-7	ASRRQGHSYEQY
TRBV5-6	14	TRBJ2-2	ASSWPGGRHTGELF
TRBV4-1	14	TRBJ2-1	ASSHLLAGSYNEQF
TRBV28	13	TRBJ1-1	ASSPRHRHNTEAF
TRBV19	13	TRBJ2-1	ASSIVRTSAAEQF
TRBV5-6	16	TRBJ2-5	ASSRNLEDLREKETQY
TRBV27	14	TRBJ2-1	ASSLTSPKSYNEQF
TRBV5-8	17	TRBJ2-1	ASSSGLAGGPLRYNEQF
TRBV30	17	TRBJ1-5	AWSLPPTGRRGTNQPQH
TRBV6-6	14	TRBJ1-3	ASRGTPQSSGNTIY
TRBV2	10	TRBJ2-7	ASRDSPYEQY
TRBV18	12	TRBJ1-5	ASSPGTGPQPQH
TRBV5-4	16	TRBJ2-6	ASSLAVGGITGANVLT
TRBV19	10	TRBJ1-4	ASSIEGHQLF
TRBV6-5	12	TRBJ2-5	ASSSPGDQETQY
TRBV27	15	TRBJ1-6	ASSSRPRIRPHSPLH
TRBV6-5	11	TRBJ2-7	ASSLAASYEQY
TRBV19	11	TRBJ2-7	ASSGQNSYEQY
TRBV9	11	TRBJ1-6	ASTLGASSPLH
TRBV4-3	13	TRBJ2-1	ASSPRVGLYNEQF
TRBV4-1	17	TRBJ1-3	ASSHPSWGTQAYSNTIY
TRBV10-2	14	TRBJ2-7	ASSSSSTGNSYEQY
TRBV11-1	17	TRBJ2-6	ASSWPGQGIPNEANVLT
TRBV14	13	TRBJ2-1	ASSQDGGRGNEQF
TRBV7-2	15	TRBJ2-3	ASSTRLSGRLADTQY
TRBV6-6	12	TRBJ1-5	ASSCRGDNQPQH
TRBV4-1	15	TRBJ2-2	ASSQDTPGLASPELF
TRBV5-6	17	TRBJ2-1	ASSFVIGRVLSSYNEQF
TRBV7-8	13	TRBJ2-2	ASSRGTVNTGELF
TRBV5-1	12	TRBJ2-7	ASCITSGCYEQY
TRBV6-5	14	TRBJ1-2	ASSSTRDRGGYGYT
TRBV4-1	15	TRBJ2-1	ASSQGGTSHSYNEQF
TRBV14	14	TRBJ2-1	ASSQERVAGATEQF
TRBV15	11	TRBJ2-7	ATSRAGGVPLD
TRBV4-3	16	TRBJ2-7	ASSQDIGGAPRSYEQY
TRBV28	14	TRBJ1-5	ASSYHDRVEDQPQH
TRBV27	12	TRBJ2-5	ASSLGALEETQY
TRBV4-3	15	TRBJ2-3	ASSHDPTGEVTDTQY
TRBV7-9	16	TRBJ2-7	ASSLYQDTHQNIYEQY